Reported below is one TCR beta chain. Its antigen is not identified. TCRalpha and TCRbeta cDNA went through two nested PCRs of around 15 and 9 cycles. TCRdb reprocessed the 5' RACE reads and keeps a single row for each CDR3 protein, giving no DNA. The sample's table shows some 450,000 distinct CDR3 sequences. The sample belongs to a study of monozygotic twins with inflammatory bowel disease. Regarding the study as a whole: IBD patients displayed reduced TCRbeta diversity (inverse Simpson) when set against healthy co-twins. Clonotype sharing was lower in IBD patients than healthy twins, most markedly with disease activity. Data gave no support to a single strong signal or clonotype associated with IBD.

The sequenced material came from blood. This clonotype originated in a human donor with ulcerative colitis or Crohn's disease, or a healthy co-twin of an affected twin (not recorded which).

The CDR3 loop is CATNGGSSDTQYF. The gene calls are TRBV10-3 and TRBJ2-3; TCRdb gives TRBD2 as the D gene, but with no DNA this cannot be confirmed. Germline V gene lookup returns CDR1 ENHRY and CDR2 SYGVKD. There are 13 residues in the CDR3.